These 5 T cell receptor beta chains came from one sample sequenced in a study of early T cells in non-severe SARS-CoV-2 infection. TCRdb re-derived calls from the 5' RACE reads in MiXCR, one entry per CDR3 protein. The data contain approximately 30,000 distinct CDR3 sequences, about 4.6% of them seen just once; the ten biggest clones take up about 12%. Source material: whole blood. The receptor set was obtained from an adult who was a healthcare worker with PCR-confirmed SARS-CoV-2 infection or an uninfected control (not recorded which).

This clonotype was seen many times. The J gene is TRBJ2-7, the V gene TRBV5-6, with D possibly TRBD1 on 5 matching bases. CDR1 and CDR2 (germline): SGHDT, YYEEEE. Trimming removed 5 bases from V and 6 bases from J, with 15 bases in between. This CDR3 has 13 amino acids. As DNA, the CDR3 is TGTGCCAGCAGACCGGACACCCTCGGCGAGCAGTACTTC. Its protein product is CASRPDTLGEQYF.

This clonotype was counted at least ten times. This chain connects TRBV2 to TRBJ2-7; 9 bases fit TRBD1. This CDR3 has 15 amino acids. V trimming: 7 bases; J trimming: 2 bases; junction bases outside the gene matches: 9. CDR1 and CDR2 (germline): SNHLY, FYNNEI. In nucleotides, the CDR3 is TGTGCCAGCAAAAACCCCGGGACAGGGCCCTACGAGCAGTACTTC. Protein sequence: CASKNPGTGPYEQYF.

This clonotype came up many times. The genes are TRBV9 and TRBJ2-5; possibly TRBD2 for D (5 bases). This CDR3 has 14 amino acids. Germline values: CDR1 SGDLS, CDR2 YYNGEE. The V end lost 0 bases, the J end lost 5 bases, and 11 bases lay between the germline ends. CDR3 protein: CASSVELAQETQYF. CDR3 nucleotide sequence: TGTGCCAGCAGCGTAGAGCTAGCCCAGGAGACCCAGTACTTC.

This clonotype was detected ten times or more. This sequence joins TRBV28 and TRBJ2-1, with D maybe TRBD2 (5 bases). This CDR3 region has 17 residues. Trimming pared 1 base from V and 7 bases from J, leaving 20 bases between. The germline gives CDR1 MDHEN, CDR2 SYDVKM. As DNA, the CDR3 is TGTGCCAGCAGTTTATTCGTCAGCGGCAGTAGTAGGAATGAGCAGTTCTTC. Translated, it gives CASSLFVSGSSRNEQFF. The complete variable domain, with remaining parts taken from reference TRBV28 and TRBJ2-1, reads DVKVTQSSRYLVKRTGEKVFLECVQDMDHENMFWYRQDPGLGLRLIYFSYDVKMKEKGDIPEGYSVSREKKERFSLILESASTNQTSMYLCASSLFVSGSSRNEQFFGPGTRLTVL.

The CDR3 reads CASSDPPGQGANEQFF. The CDR3 DNA is TGTGCCAGCAGTGATCCTCCGGGACAGGGGGCGAATGAGCAGTTCTTC. The V gene is TRBV25-1, the J gene TRBJ2-1; 12 bases are a match to TRBD1. The germline gives CDR1 MGHDK, CDR2 SYGVNS. With 3 bases clipped from V and 7 bases from J, the junction kept 7 bases outside the gene matches. The CDR3 consists of 16 residues.